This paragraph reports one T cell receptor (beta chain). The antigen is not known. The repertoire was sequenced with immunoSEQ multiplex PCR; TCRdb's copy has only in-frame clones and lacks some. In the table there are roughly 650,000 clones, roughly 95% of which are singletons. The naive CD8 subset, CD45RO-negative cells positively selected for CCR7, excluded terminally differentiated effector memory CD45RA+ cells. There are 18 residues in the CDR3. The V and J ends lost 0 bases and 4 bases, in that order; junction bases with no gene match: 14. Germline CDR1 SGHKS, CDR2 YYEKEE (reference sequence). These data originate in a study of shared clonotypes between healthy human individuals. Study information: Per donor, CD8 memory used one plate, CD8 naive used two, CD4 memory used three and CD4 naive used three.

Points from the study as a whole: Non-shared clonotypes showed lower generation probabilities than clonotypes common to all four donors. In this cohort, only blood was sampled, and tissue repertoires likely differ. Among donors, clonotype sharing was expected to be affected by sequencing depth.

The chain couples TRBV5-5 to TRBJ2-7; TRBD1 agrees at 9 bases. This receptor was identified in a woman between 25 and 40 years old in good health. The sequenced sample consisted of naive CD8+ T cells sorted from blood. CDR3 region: CASSLVLRDRENFYEQYF. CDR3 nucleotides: TGTGCCAGCAGCTTGGTCCTTCGGGACAGGGAAAATTTTTACGAGCAGTACTTC. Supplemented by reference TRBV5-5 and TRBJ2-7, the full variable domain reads DAGVTQSPTHLIKTRGQQVTLRCSPISGHKSVSWYQQVLGQGPQFIFQYYEKEERGRGNFPDRFSARQFPNYSSELNVNALLLGDSALYLCASSLVLRDRENFYEQYFGPGTRLTVT.